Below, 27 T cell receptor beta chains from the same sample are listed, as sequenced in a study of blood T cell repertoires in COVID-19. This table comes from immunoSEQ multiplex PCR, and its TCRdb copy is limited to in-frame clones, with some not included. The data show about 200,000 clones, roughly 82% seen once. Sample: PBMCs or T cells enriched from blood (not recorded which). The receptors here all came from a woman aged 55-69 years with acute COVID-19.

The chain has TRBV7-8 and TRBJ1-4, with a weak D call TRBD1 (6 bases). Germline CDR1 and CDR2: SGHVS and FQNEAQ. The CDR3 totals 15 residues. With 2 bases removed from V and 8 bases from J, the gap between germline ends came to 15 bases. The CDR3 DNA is TGTGCCAGCAGCTTATACGGGGGGCCTAGGGAAAAACTGTTTTTT. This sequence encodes CASSLYGGPREKLFF.

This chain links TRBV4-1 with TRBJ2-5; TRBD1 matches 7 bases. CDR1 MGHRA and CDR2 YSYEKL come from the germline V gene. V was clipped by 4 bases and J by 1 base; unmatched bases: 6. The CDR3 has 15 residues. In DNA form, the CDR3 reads TGCGCCAGCAGCCCTGGTGGGACAGTCCAAGAGACCCAGTACTTC. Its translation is CASSPGGTVQETQYF.

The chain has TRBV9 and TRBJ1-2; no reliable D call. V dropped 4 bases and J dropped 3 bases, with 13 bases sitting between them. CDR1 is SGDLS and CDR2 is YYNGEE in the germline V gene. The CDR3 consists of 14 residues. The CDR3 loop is CASSPAMRDYGYTF. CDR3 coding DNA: TGTGCCAGCAGCCCCGCGATGAGGGACTATGGCTACACCTTC.

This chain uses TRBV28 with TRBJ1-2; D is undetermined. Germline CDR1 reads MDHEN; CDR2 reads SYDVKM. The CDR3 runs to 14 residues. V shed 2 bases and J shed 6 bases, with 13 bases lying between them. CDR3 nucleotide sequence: TGTGCCAGCAGTTTAGAGGTTTCCTGGGATGGCTACACCTTC. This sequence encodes CASSLEVSWDGYTF.

The CDR3 nucleotides are TGCGCCAGCAGCCAAGCCTTTCGGGATGAGCAGTTCTTC. Its translation is CASSQAFRDEQFF. The chain combines TRBV4-3 with TRBJ2-1, with D uncertain. V lost 1 base to trimming and J lost 8 bases, with 9 bases between them. The germline V gene has CDR1 LGHNA and CDR2 YSLEER. The CDR3 spans 13 residues.

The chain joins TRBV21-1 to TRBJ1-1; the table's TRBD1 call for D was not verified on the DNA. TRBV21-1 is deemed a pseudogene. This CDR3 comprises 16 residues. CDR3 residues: CASSKSKDRGDTEAFF. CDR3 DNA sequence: TGTGCCAGCAGCAAATCGAAGGACAGGGGAGACACTGAAGCTTTCTTT.

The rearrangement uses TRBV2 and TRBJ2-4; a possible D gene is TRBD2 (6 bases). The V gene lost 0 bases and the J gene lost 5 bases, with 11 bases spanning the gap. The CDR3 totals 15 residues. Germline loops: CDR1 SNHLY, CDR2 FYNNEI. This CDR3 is CASSEARGTENIQYF. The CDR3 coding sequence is TGTGCCAGCAGTGAAGCGCGGGGAACCGAAAACATTCAGTACTTC. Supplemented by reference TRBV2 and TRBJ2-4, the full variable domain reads EPEVTQTPSHQVTQMGQEVILRCVPISNHLYFYWYRQILGQKVEFLVSFYNNEISEKSEIFDDQFSVERPDGSNFTLKIRSTKLEDSAMYFCASSEARGTENIQYFGAGTRLSVL.

For the CDR3, the DNA is TGTGCCAGCAGCGTCTCGGGACAGATCAATGAAAAACTGTTTTTT. It yields the protein CASSVSGQINEKLFF. This chain joins TRBV9 and TRBJ1-4, with 7 bases identical to TRBD1. V shed 2 bases, J shed 5 bases, and the junction held 6 bases outside the gene matches. The CDR3 loop spans 15 amino acids. From germline, CDR1 is SGDLS and CDR2 YYNGEE.

This CDR3 reads CATSGGNTDTQYF. The CDR3 nucleotides are TGTGCCACCAGCGGGGGGAACACAGATACGCAGTATTTT. The chain couples TRBV10-3 to TRBJ2-3; TRBD2 agrees at 9 bases. V shed 10 bases, J shed 2 bases, and the junction held 4 bases outside the gene matches. The CDR3 loop spans 13 amino acids. CDR1 is ENHRY and CDR2 is SYGVKD in the germline V gene.

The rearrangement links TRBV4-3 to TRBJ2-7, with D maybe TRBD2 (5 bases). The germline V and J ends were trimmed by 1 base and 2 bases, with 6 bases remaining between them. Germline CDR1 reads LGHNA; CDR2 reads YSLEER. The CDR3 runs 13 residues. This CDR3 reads CASSQGTPYEQYF. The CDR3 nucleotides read TGCGCCAGCAGCCAAGGGACTCCCTACGAGCAGTACTTC.

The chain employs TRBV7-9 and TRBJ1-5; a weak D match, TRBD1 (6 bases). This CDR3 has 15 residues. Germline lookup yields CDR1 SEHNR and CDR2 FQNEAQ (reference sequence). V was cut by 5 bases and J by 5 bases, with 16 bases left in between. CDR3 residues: CASSPIRGGDQPQHF. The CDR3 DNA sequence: TGTGCCAGCAGCCCCATCCGGGGGGGCGATCAGCCCCAGCATTTT. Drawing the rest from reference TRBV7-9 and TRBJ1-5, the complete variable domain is DTGVSQNPRHKITKRGQNVTFRCDPISEHNRLYWYRQTLGQGPEFLTYFQNEAQLEKSRLLSDRFSAERPKGSFSTLEIQRTEQGDSAMYLCASSPIRGGDQPQHFGDGTRLSIL.

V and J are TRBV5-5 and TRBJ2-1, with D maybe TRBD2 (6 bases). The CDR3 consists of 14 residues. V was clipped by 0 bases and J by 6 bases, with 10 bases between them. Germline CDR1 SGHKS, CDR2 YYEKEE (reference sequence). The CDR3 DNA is TGTGCCAGCAGCTTGGGTGTGGGAGGCAATGAGCAGTTCTTC. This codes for CASSLGVGGNEQFF.

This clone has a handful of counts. CDR3: CASSPLSSGGANEQFF. For the CDR3, the DNA is TGTGCCAGCAGTCCCTTAAGTAGCGGGGGGGCAAATGAGCAGTTCTTC. The V and J genes are TRBV6-4 and TRBJ2-1; 11 bases map to TRBD2. Germline CDR1 MRHNA, CDR2 SNTAGT. This CDR3 region has 16 residues. V shed 5 bases, J shed 7 bases, and the junction held 10 bases outside the gene matches.

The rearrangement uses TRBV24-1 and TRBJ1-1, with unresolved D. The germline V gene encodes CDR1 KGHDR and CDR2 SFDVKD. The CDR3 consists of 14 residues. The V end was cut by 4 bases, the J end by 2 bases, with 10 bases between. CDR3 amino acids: CATSDPGINTEAFF. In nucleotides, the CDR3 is TGTGCCACCAGTGACCCCGGGATCAACACTGAAGCTTTCTTT.

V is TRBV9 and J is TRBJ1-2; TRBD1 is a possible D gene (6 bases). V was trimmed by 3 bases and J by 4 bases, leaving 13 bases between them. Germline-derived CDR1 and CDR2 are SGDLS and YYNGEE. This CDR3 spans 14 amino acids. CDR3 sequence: CASSAFTGSYGYTF. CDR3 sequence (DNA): TGTGCCAGCAGCGCTTTTACAGGGTCCTATGGCTACACCTTC.

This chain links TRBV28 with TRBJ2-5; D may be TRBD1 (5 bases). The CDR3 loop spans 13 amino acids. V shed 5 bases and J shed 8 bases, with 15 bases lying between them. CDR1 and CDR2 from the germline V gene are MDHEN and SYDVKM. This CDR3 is CASSLRGYVTQYF. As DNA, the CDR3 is TGTGCCAGCAGTCTTAGGGGCTATGTAACCCAGTACTTC.

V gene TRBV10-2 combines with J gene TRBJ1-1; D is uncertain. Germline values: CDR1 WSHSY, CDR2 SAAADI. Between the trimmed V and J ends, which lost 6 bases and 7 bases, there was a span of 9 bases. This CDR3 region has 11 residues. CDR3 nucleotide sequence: TGCGCCAGCAGCGGCAGCGGTGAAGCTTTCTTT. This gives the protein CASSGSGEAFF.

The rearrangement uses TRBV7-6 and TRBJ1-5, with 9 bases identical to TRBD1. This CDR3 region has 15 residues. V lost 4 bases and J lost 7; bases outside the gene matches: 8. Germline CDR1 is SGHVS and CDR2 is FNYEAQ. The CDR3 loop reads CASSSRTGVGQPQHF. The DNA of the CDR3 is TGTGCCAGCAGCTCCCGGACAGGGGTAGGCCAGCCCCAGCATTTT.

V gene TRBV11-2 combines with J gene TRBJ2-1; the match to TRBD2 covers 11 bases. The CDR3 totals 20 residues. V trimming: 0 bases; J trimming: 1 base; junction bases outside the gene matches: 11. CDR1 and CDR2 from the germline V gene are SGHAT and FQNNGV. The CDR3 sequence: CASSLDLSSGRVFSYNEQFF. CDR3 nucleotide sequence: TGTGCCAGCAGCTTAGATCTAAGTAGCGGGAGGGTTTTTTCCTACAATGAGCAGTTCTTC.

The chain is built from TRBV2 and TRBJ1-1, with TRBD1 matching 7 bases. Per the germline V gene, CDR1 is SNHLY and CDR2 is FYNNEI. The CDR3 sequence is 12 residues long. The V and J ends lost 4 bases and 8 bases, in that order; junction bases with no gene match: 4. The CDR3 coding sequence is TGTGCCAGCAGTGGACAGGGCTGGGAAGCTTTCTTT. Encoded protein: CASSGQGWEAFF.

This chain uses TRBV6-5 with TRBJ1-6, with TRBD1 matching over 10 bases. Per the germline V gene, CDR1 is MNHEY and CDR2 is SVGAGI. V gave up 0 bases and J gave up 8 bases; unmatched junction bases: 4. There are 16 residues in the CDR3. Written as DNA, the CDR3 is TGTGCCAGCAGTTACTCCTTGGGACAGGGGTATTCACCCCTCCACTTT. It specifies CASSYSLGQGYSPLHF.

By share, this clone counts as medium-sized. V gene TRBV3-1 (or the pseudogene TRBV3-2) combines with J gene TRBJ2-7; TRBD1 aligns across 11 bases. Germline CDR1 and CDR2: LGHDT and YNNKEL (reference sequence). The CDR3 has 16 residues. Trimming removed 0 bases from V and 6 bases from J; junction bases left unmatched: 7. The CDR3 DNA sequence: TGTGCCAGCAGCCAAGACAAGGACAGGGGGCCGTGCGAGCAGTACGTC. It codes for CASSQDKDRGPCEQYV.

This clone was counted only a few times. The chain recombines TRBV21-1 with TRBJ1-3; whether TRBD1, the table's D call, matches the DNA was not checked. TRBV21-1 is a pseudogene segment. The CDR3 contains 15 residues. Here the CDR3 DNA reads TGTGCCAGCAGCCCCTTAATACCCAGGGGAAACACCATATATTTT. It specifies CASSPLIPRGNTIYF.

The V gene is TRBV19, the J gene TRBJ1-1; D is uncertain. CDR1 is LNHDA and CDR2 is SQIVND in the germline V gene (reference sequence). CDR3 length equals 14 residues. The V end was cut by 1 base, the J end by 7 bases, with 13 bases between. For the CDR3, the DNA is TGTGCCAGTAGTATAGGCCAGGAGGGAGGTGAAGCTTTCTTT. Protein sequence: CASSIGQEGGEAFF.

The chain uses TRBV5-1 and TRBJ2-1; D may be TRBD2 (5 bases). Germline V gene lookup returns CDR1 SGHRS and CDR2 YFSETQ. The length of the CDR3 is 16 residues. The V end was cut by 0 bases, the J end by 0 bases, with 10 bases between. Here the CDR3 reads CASSLAGIFSYNEQFF. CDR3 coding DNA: TGCGCCAGCAGCTTGGCCGGGATTTTCTCCTACAATGAGCAGTTCTTC.

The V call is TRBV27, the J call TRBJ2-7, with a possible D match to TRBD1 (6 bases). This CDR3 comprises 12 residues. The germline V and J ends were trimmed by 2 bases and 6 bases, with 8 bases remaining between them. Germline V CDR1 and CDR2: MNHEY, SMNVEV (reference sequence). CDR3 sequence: CASSLQGGEQYF. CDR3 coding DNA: TGTGCCAGCAGTTTACAAGGGGGCGAGCAGTACTTC.

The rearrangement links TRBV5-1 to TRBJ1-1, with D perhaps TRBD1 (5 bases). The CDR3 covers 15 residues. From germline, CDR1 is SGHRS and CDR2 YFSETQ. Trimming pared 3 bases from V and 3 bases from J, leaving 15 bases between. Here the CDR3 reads CASSWGGAGDTEAFF. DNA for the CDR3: TGCGCCAGCAGCTGGGGCGGGGCCGGGGACACTGAAGCTTTCTTT.